Listed below are T cell receptor beta chains from one sample, sequenced in a study of cytomegalovirus exposure and HLA in healthy donors. The repertoire was sequenced with immunoSEQ multiplex PCR; TCRdb's copy has only in-frame clones and lacks some. Of about 130,000 clones listed, roughly 85% are singletons. Sequencing was carried out using PBMCs. These receptors were taken from a boy between 10 and 17 years old in good health and CMV-seronegative. Each CDR3 is given with its conserved first and last residue. The D gene is left open where the match is weak. The listing skips clone size in some rows; elsewhere it reads once, few, many or a size class.

. 14 TRBD1 TRBJ2-1 TRBV5-4 TGTGCCAGCAATGAGGGACAGGGATACAATGAGCAGTTCTTC CASNEGQGYNEQFF
. 14 . TRBJ1-1 TRBV7-2 TGTGCCAGCAGCCCCCTGGGGGGAAGGACTGAAGCTTTCTTT CASSPLGGRTEAFF
. 15 TRBD2 TRBJ2-7 TRBV27 TGTGCCAGCAGTTTAGGGGGGGTTAGCTCCTACGAGCAGTACTTC CASSLGGVSSYEQYF
. 12 . TRBJ2-1 TRBV5-6 TGTGCCAGCAGCTCACAGGGCAATGAGCAGTTCTTC CASSSQGNEQFF
. 9 . TRBJ2-7 TRBV29-1 TGCAGCGTTTTAAACGAGCAGTACTTC CSVLNEQYF
. 15 . TRBJ1-1 TRBV6-1 TGTGCCAGCAGTGAGCAGCGCGGTCCTTCCACTGAAGCTTTCTTT CASSEQRGPSTEAFF
once 17 . TRBJ2-7 TRBV7-8 TGTGCCAGCAGCTTCAACAGGGGGGGACCGACGACCTACGAGCAGTACTTC CASSFNRGGPTTYEQYF
. 15 . TRBJ1-1 TRBV21-1 TGTGCCAGCAGCAATGAAGATAGCCTAGACACTGAAGCTTTCTTT CASSNEDSLDTEAFF
. 15 TRBD2 TRBJ2-1 TRBV27 TGTGCCAGCAGTTTACTGTCTAGCGGGAACGATGAGCAGTTCTTC CASSLLSSGNDEQFF
. 14 TRBD2 TRBJ2-7 TRBV15 TGTGCCACCAGCAAACTCCGGACTAGGGGCGAGCAGTACTTC CATSKLRTRGEQYF
. 13 TRBD2 TRBJ2-7 TRBV6-5 TGTGCCAGCAGCACCCCGGGGGGTAGTGAGCAGTACTTC CASSTPGGSEQYF
. 14 TRBD1 TRBJ2-7 TRBV15 TGTGCCACCAATGCCGGGACAGGGGACCACGAGCAGTACTTC CATNAGTGDHEQYF
. 12 . TRBJ2-2 TRBV7-3 TGTGCCAGCAGCCACTACACCGGGGAGCTGTTTTTT CASSHYTGELFF
. 14 . TRBJ1-5 TRBV6-1 TGTGCCAGCAGTACAGGATATAGCAATCAGCCCCAGCATTTT CASSTGYSNQPQHF
. 16 . TRBJ1-1 TRBV4-1 TGCGCCAGCAGCCCCCTCCATGAGGCGGGAGCCACTGAAGCTTTCTTT CASSPLHEAGATEAFF
once 17 . TRBJ2-1 TRBV4-2 TGTGCCAGCAGCCAGGGTGCAAGTGGAGGCTCCTACAATGAGCAGTTCTTC CASSQGASGGSYNEQFF
. 14 TRBD1 TRBJ1-2 TRBV7-8 TGTGCCAGCAGCTTAGACAGGGGGCCTTATGGCTACACCTTC CASSLDRGPYGYTF
. 15 TRBD1 TRBJ1-1 TRBV27 TGTGCCAGCAGTTTCGTTGGGACAGGGGTTGCGGGAGCTTTCTTT CASSFVGTGVAGAFF
. 15 . TRBJ2-2 TRBV5-1 TGCGCCAGCAGCATGCAACTAGCGAACACCGGGGAGCTGTTTTTT CASSMQLANTGELFF
few 13 . TRBJ2-7 TRBV7-2 TGTGCCAGCAGCCTGCGGGAAACCGGCGAGCAGTACTTC CASSLRETGEQYF
. 13 . TRBJ1-1 TRBV5-3 TGTGCCAGAAGCTCTCCCGAGCGAGCTGAAGCTTTCTTT CARSSPERAEAFF
. 15 TRBD2 TRBJ2-1 TRBV27 TGTGCCAGCAGTTTATCACTAGCGGGAGGTACTGAGCAGTTCTTC CASSLSLAGGTEQFF
. 13 . TRBJ1-1 TRBV7-2 TGTGCCAGCAGCTTAGCGACACAGAATAAAGCTTTCTTT CASSLATQNKAFF
. 11 . TRBJ2-7 TRBV28 TGTGCCAGCACCAGGGGAAACGAGCAGTACTTC CASTRGNEQYF
. 14 . TRBJ2-7 TRBV28 TGTGCCAGCAGTTTAGCGGGACAGCCCTACGAGCAGTACTTC CASSLAGQPYEQYF
. 12 TRBD1 TRBJ2-7 TRBV7-2 TGTGCCAGCAGCTTGGACAGGCTCGAGCAGTACTTC CASSLDRLEQYF
. 13 . TRBJ2-2 TRBV7-9 TGTGCCAGCCCCGGGACTTCTCCCGGGGAGCTGTTTTTT CASPGTSPGELFF
few 13 . TRBJ1-4 TRBV30 TGTGCCTGGAGTAACAGGGCCGGTGAAAAACTGTTTTTT CAWSNRAGEKLFF
. 14 TRBD1 TRBJ2-7 TRBV5-1 TGCGCCAGCAGCTCCGGACAGGGACTCTACGAGCAGTACTTC CASSSGQGLYEQYF
. 15 TRBD2 TRBJ2-5 TRBV19 TGTGCCAGTAGTCGCGGACTAGCGGCTCAAGAGACCCAGTACTTC CASSRGLAAQETQYF
. 13 . TRBJ2-2 TRBV2 TGTGCCAGCAGTTGGGTGGGCCGAGAGGAGCTGTTTTTT CASSWVGREELFF
. 14 . TRBJ1-2 TRBV9 TGTGCCAGCAGCGTAGCGGAGGGGAACTATGGCTACACCTTC CASSVAEGNYGYTF
. 15 . TRBJ2-2 TRBV18 TGTGCCAGCTCACCGGGCGGGACGTACACCGGGGAGCTGTTTTTT CASSPGGTYTGELFF
once 15 . TRBJ2-3 TRBV6-5 TGTGCCAGCAGTTCCCCCTCCGCCGCACACAATACGCAGTATTTT CASSSPSAAHNTQYF
. 14 TRBD2 TRBJ2-1 TRBV7-3 TGTGCCAGCAGCTTGTCTAGCGGGAGTGATGAGCAGTTCTTC CASSLSSGSDEQFF
. 13 TRBD2 TRBJ2-3 TRBV6-1 TGTGCCAGCCCCGGGACTACGGGAGATACGCAGTATTTT CASPGTTGDTQYF
few 15 TRBD1 TRBJ2-1 TRBV27 TGTGCCAGCAGGCCCGGGACAGCCCTACTGAGTGAGCAGTTCTTC CASRPGTALLSEQFF
. 22 TRBD2 TRBJ2-2 TRBV5-1 TGCGCCAGCAGCTTGGAGTTGAGCGGGACTAGCGGGAGGCCTACAATACCCGGGGAGCTGTTTTTT CASSLELSGTSGRPTIPGELFF
. 16 TRBD2 TRBJ2-5 TRBV7-2 TGTGCCAGCAGCTTTGGCGCGGGAGGCATAAGCGGGACCCAGTACTTC CASSFGAGGISGTQYF
. 12 TRBD2 TRBJ2-2 TRBV2 TGTGCCAGCAGGCGGGAGGGCGGGGAGCTGTTTTTT CASRREGGELFF
. 16 . TRBJ1-5 TRBV6-6 TGTGCCAGCAGTCTCGGGACACTTTATAGCAATCAGCCCCAGCATTTT CASSLGTLYSNQPQHF
. 13 . TRBJ1-1 TRBV7-9 TGTGCCAGCAGCTTAGAACAGGGTACTGAAGCTTTCTTT CASSLEQGTEAFF
. 12 . TRBJ2-1 TRBV25-1 TGTGCCAGCAGTGCCAGGGCTAGTGAGCAGTTCTTC CASSARASEQFF